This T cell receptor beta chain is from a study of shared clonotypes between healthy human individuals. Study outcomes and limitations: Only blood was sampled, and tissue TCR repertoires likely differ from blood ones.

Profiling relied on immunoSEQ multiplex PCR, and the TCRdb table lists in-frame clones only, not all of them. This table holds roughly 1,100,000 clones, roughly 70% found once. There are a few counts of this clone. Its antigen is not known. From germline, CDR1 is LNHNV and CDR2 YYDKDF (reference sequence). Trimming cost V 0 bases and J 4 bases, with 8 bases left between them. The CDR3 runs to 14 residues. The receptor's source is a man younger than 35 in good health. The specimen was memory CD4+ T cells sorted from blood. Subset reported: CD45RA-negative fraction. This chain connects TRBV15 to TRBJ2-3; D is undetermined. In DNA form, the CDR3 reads TGTGCCACCAGCAGAGATCCCCAAGCAGATACGCAGTATTTT. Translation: CATSRDPQADTQYF.